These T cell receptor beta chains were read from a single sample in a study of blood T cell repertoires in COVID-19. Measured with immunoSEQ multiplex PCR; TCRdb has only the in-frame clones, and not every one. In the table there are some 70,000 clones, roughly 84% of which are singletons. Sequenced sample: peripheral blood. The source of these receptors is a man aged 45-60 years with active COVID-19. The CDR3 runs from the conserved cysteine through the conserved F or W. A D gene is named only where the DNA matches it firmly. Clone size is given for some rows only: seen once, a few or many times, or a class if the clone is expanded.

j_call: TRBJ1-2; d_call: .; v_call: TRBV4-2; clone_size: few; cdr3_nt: TGTGCCAGCAGCCAAGATGGGGGGGAAGGCTACACCTTC; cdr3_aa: CASSQDGGEGYTF
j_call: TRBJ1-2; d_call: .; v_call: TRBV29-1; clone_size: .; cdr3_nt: TGCAGCGTTGACGTTAACTATGGCTACACCTTC; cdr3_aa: CSVDVNYGYTF
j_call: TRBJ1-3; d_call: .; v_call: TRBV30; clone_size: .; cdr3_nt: TGTGCCTCCGCAGTGCACTCTGGAAACACCATATATTTT; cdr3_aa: CASAVHSGNTIYF
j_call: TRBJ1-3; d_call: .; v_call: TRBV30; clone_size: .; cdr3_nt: TGTGCCTGGAGTTACCACACGGGCTCTGGAAACACCATATATTTT; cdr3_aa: CAWSYHTGSGNTIYF
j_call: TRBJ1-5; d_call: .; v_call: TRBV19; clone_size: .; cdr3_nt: TGTGCCAGTAGTATAGCGACAGATAGCAATCAGCCCCAGCATTTT; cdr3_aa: CASSIATDSNQPQHF
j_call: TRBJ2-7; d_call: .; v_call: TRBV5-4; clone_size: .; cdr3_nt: TGTGCCAGCACCCTACAAGGGGCTACCTACGAGCAGTACTTC; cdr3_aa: CASTLQGATYEQYF
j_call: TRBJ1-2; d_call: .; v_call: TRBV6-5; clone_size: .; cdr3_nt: TGTGCCAGCAGCCCGGGGTCGATCTATGGCTACACCTTC; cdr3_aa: CASSPGSIYGYTF
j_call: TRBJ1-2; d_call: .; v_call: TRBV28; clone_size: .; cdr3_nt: TGTGCCAGCAGGACGGGGAGCCCCTATGGCTACACCTTC; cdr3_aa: CASRTGSPYGYTF
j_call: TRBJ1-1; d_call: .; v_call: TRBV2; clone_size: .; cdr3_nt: TGTGCCAGCATTATCGACAGTATGAACACTGAAGCTTTCTTT; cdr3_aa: CASIIDSMNTEAFF
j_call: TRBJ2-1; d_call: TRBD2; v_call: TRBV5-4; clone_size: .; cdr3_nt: TGTGCCAGCAGCCCGGGGACTAGCGGGGGGCCTATAAACAATGAGCAGTTCTTC; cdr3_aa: CASSPGTSGGPINNEQFF
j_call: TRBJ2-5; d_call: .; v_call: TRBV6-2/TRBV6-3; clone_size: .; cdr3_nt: TGTGCCAGCAGTTACGCGATCTCCCTGGGCGCCACCCAGTACTTC; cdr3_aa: CASSYAISLGATQYF
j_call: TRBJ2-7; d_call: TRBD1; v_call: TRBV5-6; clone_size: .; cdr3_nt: TGTGCCAGCAGTGTGCGGGACAGGTCCTACGAGCAGTACTTC; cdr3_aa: CASSVRDRSYEQYF
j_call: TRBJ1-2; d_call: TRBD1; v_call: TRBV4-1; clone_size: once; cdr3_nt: TGCGCCAGCAGACGTGAGGGGGCTCGTGGCTACACCTTC; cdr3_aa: CASRREGARGYTF
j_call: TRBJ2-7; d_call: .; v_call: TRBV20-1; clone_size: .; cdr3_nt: TGCAGTGCCCGGAGCTACGAGCAGTACTTC; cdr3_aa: CSARSYEQYF